This TCR beta chain was sequenced in a study of cytomegalovirus exposure and HLA in healthy donors. Study-wide points: Per published accounts, TCR beta sequences correctly predicted the HLA-A and HLA-B alleles of most subjects. The number of N-insertions in an Asian-associated ancestry cluster was reportedly below the roughly 700-donor mean in a later analysis.

Germline CDR1 is MNHNY and CDR2 is SVGAGI (reference sequence). The CDR3 has 15 amino acids. The V and J ends lost 0 bases and 3 bases respectively, with 12 bases between them. As to this clone: The antigen remains unidentified.

PCR amplification relied on 60 Vbeta primers (plus 13 Jbeta primers). The table came from immunoSEQ multiplex PCR; TCRdb's copy has only in-frame clones and leaves some out. The data hold fewer than 150,000 clones, with around 76% observed a single time. The chain employs TRBV6-6 and TRBJ2-7; possibly TRBD2 for D (5 bases). The sequenced sample consisted of PBMCs. The TCR originated in a man aged 55 to 69 in good health and CMV-seropositive. The CDR3 loop reads CASSYSSAGGYEQYF. As DNA, the CDR3 is TGTGCCAGCAGTTACTCGAGTGCGGGCGGCTACGAGCAGTACTTC.